The clone carrying this T cell receptor (beta chain) appeared a few times. CDR3 length: 15 amino acids. The V and J ends lost 4 bases and 0 bases, in that order; junction bases with no gene match: 5. The V gene's germline CDR1 is SQVTM and CDR2 ANQGSEA. The repertoire was sequenced with immunoSEQ multiplex PCR; TCRdb's copy has only in-frame clones and lacks some. The sample contains roughly 100,000 clones, 76% of which appear only once. This sample was taken from a study of blood T cell repertoires in COVID-19. About the study: Nucleic acid was either cDNA or gDNA, and it came from T cells, B-cell-depleted T cells, or PBMCs.

Seattle's enrolled individuals joined amid active infection and were then monitored longitudinally. The chain joins TRBV29-1 to TRBJ2-3; 9 bases agree with TRBD2. The sequenced material came from peripheral blood. This clonotype was sampled from a man older than 75 with COVID-19, enrolled during active disease. The CDR3 sequence: CSVVLAGPSTDTQYF. The DNA of the CDR3 is TGCAGCGTTGTCCTAGCGGGGCCTAGCACAGATACGCAGTATTTT.